Listed below are T cell receptor beta chains from one sample, sequenced in a study of T cells after yellow fever vaccination. A single record per CDR3 protein comes from TCRdb applying MiXCR to the 5' RACE reads. Of about 350,000 distinct CDR3 sequences in the sample, under 14% are singletons; the top ten hold roughly 18%. Here the sequenced sample was PBMCs, taken on the day of the first yellow fever vaccination. The source of these receptors is a man aged 18 to 29 who received the YFV17D yellow fever vaccine. Both conserved end residues are trimmed from each CDR3.

cdr3_aa: AGQTGTNEQF; v_call: TRBV28; j_call: TRBJ2-1
cdr3_aa: ASSLAHRRQGVNNEQF; v_call: TRBV7-8; j_call: TRBJ2-1
cdr3_aa: ASSPGHTGELF; v_call: TRBV7-3; j_call: TRBJ2-2
cdr3_aa: ASSPRSRAINQPQH; v_call: TRBV6-1; j_call: TRBJ1-5
cdr3_aa: ASSVQRWGTDTQY; v_call: TRBV9; j_call: TRBJ2-3
cdr3_aa: ASSSGTNQETQY; v_call: TRBV9; j_call: TRBJ2-5
cdr3_aa: ASSARATDRERETQY; v_call: TRBV9; j_call: TRBJ2-5
cdr3_aa: ASSLGAGTNQPQH; v_call: TRBV7-8; j_call: TRBJ1-5
cdr3_aa: ASSSWTDSNQPQH; v_call: TRBV7-8; j_call: TRBJ1-5
cdr3_aa: ASSQAGLRYSGELF; v_call: TRBV4-3; j_call: TRBJ2-2
cdr3_aa: SVEDGQGGSYEQY; v_call: TRBV29-1; j_call: TRBJ2-7
cdr3_aa: ASSLVSGQPQH; v_call: TRBV7-2; j_call: TRBJ1-5
cdr3_aa: AAQGEGYGYT; v_call: TRBV28; j_call: TRBJ1-2
cdr3_aa: ASSQGSGTPPNSPLH; v_call: TRBV4-1; j_call: TRBJ1-6
cdr3_aa: SVVPLRRGGYT; v_call: TRBV29-1; j_call: TRBJ1-2
cdr3_aa: ASTWDRVNTEAF; v_call: TRBV5-1; j_call: TRBJ1-1
cdr3_aa: SAKSRAGRSYNEQF; v_call: TRBV20-1; j_call: TRBJ2-1
cdr3_aa: ASSSWSPGMNTEAF; v_call: TRBV5-6; j_call: TRBJ1-1
cdr3_aa: ASSVVGGSGNTIY; v_call: TRBV9; j_call: TRBJ1-3
cdr3_aa: ASTLRGTTDTQY; v_call: TRBV5-1; j_call: TRBJ2-3
cdr3_aa: ASGATSHNEQF; v_call: TRBV12-3/TRBV12-4; j_call: TRBJ2-1
cdr3_aa: ASSLDGGGTGNTIY; v_call: TRBV5-1; j_call: TRBJ1-3
cdr3_aa: ASSPGTGGEQY; v_call: TRBV6-6; j_call: TRBJ2-7
cdr3_aa: ASSLVPGGGNEQF; v_call: TRBV7-2; j_call: TRBJ2-1
cdr3_aa: ASSAIYRGSGANVLT; v_call: TRBV5-1; j_call: TRBJ2-6
cdr3_aa: ANPGPGYT; v_call: TRBV25-1; j_call: TRBJ1-2
cdr3_aa: ASSPRPGGYEQY; v_call: TRBV18; j_call: TRBJ2-7
cdr3_aa: SARGGQFFYEQY; v_call: TRBV20-1; j_call: TRBJ2-7
cdr3_aa: ASSLNGPLH; v_call: TRBV6-2/TRBV6-3; j_call: TRBJ1-6
cdr3_aa: ASSQVRGRALEKLF; v_call: TRBV14; j_call: TRBJ1-4
cdr3_aa: SALSSGGSTDTQY; v_call: TRBV20-1; j_call: TRBJ2-3
cdr3_aa: ASSYWGGEGSYEQY; v_call: TRBV6-2/TRBV6-3; j_call: TRBJ2-7
cdr3_aa: ASSQEGRQPQH; v_call: TRBV5-1; j_call: TRBJ1-5
cdr3_aa: ASSEAEGTEAF; v_call: TRBV6-1; j_call: TRBJ1-1
cdr3_aa: ASSSGLAGEKLF; v_call: TRBV7-9; j_call: TRBJ1-4
cdr3_aa: ASSDWSGGTGDEAF; v_call: TRBV6-4; j_call: TRBJ1-1
cdr3_aa: ASSQDRGLNEQF; v_call: TRBV5-1; j_call: TRBJ2-1
cdr3_aa: ASSIRGARNEKLF; v_call: TRBV19; j_call: TRBJ1-4
cdr3_aa: ASSPHSPGELF; v_call: TRBV12-3/TRBV12-4; j_call: TRBJ2-2
cdr3_aa: ASSLESQLTQY; v_call: TRBV11-2; j_call: TRBJ2-5
cdr3_aa: ASNPQPLANYGYT; v_call: TRBV6-2/TRBV6-3; j_call: TRBJ1-2
cdr3_aa: SVGHTNTGELF; v_call: TRBV29-1; j_call: TRBJ2-2
cdr3_aa: ASSLPGSSSYEQY; v_call: TRBV5-5; j_call: TRBJ2-7
cdr3_aa: ASSVGRAQETQY; v_call: TRBV9; j_call: TRBJ2-5
cdr3_aa: ASSLANGANSPLH; v_call: TRBV5-1; j_call: TRBJ1-6
cdr3_aa: ASSGRLGLLEETQY; v_call: TRBV9; j_call: TRBJ2-5
cdr3_aa: ASSDRTTNEKLF; v_call: TRBV2; j_call: TRBJ1-4
cdr3_aa: ASSFGTANQNRPGETQY; v_call: TRBV12-3/TRBV12-4; j_call: TRBJ2-5
cdr3_aa: ASSRAGGAAYNSPLH; v_call: TRBV7-9; j_call: TRBJ1-6
cdr3_aa: ASSIHSDRVTGELF; v_call: TRBV19; j_call: TRBJ2-2
cdr3_aa: ASSLVLRPRGEYWETQY; v_call: TRBV7-8; j_call: TRBJ2-5
cdr3_aa: ASSAGTGGDYGYT; v_call: TRBV27; j_call: TRBJ1-2
cdr3_aa: ASSYVGDTQY; v_call: TRBV7-9; j_call: TRBJ2-3
cdr3_aa: ANDRDEQY; v_call: TRBV24-1; j_call: TRBJ2-7
cdr3_aa: ASSPELGLYNEQF; v_call: TRBV5-1; j_call: TRBJ2-1
cdr3_aa: AISAGTSSTDTQY; v_call: TRBV10-3; j_call: TRBJ2-3